Listed below are T cell receptor beta chains from one sample, sequenced in a study of regulatory T cells in long-lasting Graves disease. TCRdb passed the multiplex PCR reads through MiXCR, listing each CDR3 protein once. Of about 450,000 distinct CDR3 sequences listed, roughly a quarter were seen once; the top ten hold around 24%. The input for sequencing was peripheral blood mononuclear cells (PBMCs), taken when the disease was refractory, from a patient treated with antithyroid drugs. These receptors all stem from a female donor with Graves disease. The CDR3 runs from the conserved cysteine through the conserved F or W. The D gene is left open where the match is weak. Not every row has a clone size; where given, it reads once, few, many or a size class.

V	size	D	J	DNA	CDR3
TRBV2	many	.	TRBJ2-5	TGTGCCAGCAGTGACGGCAGGCAGACCCAGTACTTC	CASSDGRQTQYF
TRBV5-1	once	.	TRBJ1-2	TGCGCCAGCAGCCTGGGGGCCCTAGGGGACTATGGCTACACCTTC	CASSLGALGDYGYTF
TRBV20-1	many	.	TRBJ1-2	TGCAGTGCTAGAGACAGCATAGGACGGCATGGCTACACCTTC	CSARDSIGRHGYTF
TRBV12-3/TRBV12-4	.	TRBD1	TRBJ2-5	TGTGCCAGCAGTTTTGGTTACAGGGGGCACGAGACCCAGTACTTC	CASSFGYRGHETQYF
TRBV12-3/TRBV12-4	few	.	TRBJ2-7	TGTGCCAGCAGTGCTCTGGCGCGGTCCTACGAGCAGTACTTC	CASSALARSYEQYF
TRBV28	many	.	TRBJ1-4	TGTGCCAGCACCAAACGAGGGTGGGCTAATGAAAAACTGTTTTTT	CASTKRGWANEKLFF
TRBV3-1	many	.	TRBJ1-1	TGTGCCAGCAGCCATGAACAAAATAAGGCGGCTTTCTTT	CASSHEQNKAAFF
TRBV3-1	.	TRBD1	TRBJ1-2	TGTGCCAGCAGCCAAGCGGGACAGGGAAACTATGGCTACACCTTC	CASSQAGQGNYGYTF
TRBV2	many	.	TRBJ1-2	TGTGCCAGCATTCCCGGACGGAACCTCTATGGCTACACCTTC	CASIPGRNLYGYTF
TRBV7-9	.	.	TRBJ2-5	TGTGCCAGCGGTTTGGCAGGTCAAGAGACCCAGTACTTC	CASGLAGQETQYF
TRBV4-1	few	.	TRBJ1-2	TGCGCCAGCAGCCTTGGGACGGCAGCTACCATTGGCTACACCTTC	CASSLGTAATIGYTF
TRBV24-1	many	TRBD1	TRBJ2-5	TGTGCCACCAGTAAGGGGGCAGGGGATCCCCAAGAGACCCAGTACTTC	CATSKGAGDPQETQYF
TRBV4-2	.	.	TRBJ1-2	TGTGCCAGCAGCCAAGATACCGTAAAATCGTATGGCTACACCTTC	CASSQDTVKSYGYTF